This TCR beta chain was sequenced during a study of response to subunit inactivated influenza vaccine (dated by TCRdb to 2016 to 2019). With respect to the entire study: Deep quantitative T cell receptor repertoire profiling was used in the study to track responses to a trivalent subunit inactivated influenza vaccine.

What the authors observed across the whole study: The authors proposed that each seasonal influenza vaccination may bring in only a limited number of new T cells.

The method behind the library was RT-PCR. TCRdb shows the sequencer as Illumina HiSeq 2500. Using fastp trimming at Q25 and MiXCR clonotype assembly, TCRdb reanalyzed the public sequencing data and kept in-frame beta chains. Every CDR3 protein is listed once, alongside the most common genes and DNA of its rows. The sample table contains hundreds of thousands of distinct CDR3 sequences; only one count was recorded for approximately 12% of them. 10% to 13% of the sample comes from the top ten. This clonotype showed up just once. Its target antigen remains unknown. The sample holds no much larger clone one base away, and base qualities are not on file. One read yields weak evidence. For CDR1 and CDR2, the germline V gene lists MNHEY and SVGEGT. Trimming leaves V shorter by 5 bases and J shorter by 4 bases, with the junction holding 4 bases beyond the gene matches. Its CDR3 holds 14 amino acids, cysteine through phenylalanine. The retained sequence is limited to the CDR3, 42 bases, with the frame set at the first base.

This clonotype was sampled from a man aged 45 to 65 who received an inactivated influenza vaccine. Donor details come from another sample of the same person, matched by shared clones. The material was PBMCs from blood, obtained on the day of vaccination. The sequence links TRBV6-2 or TRBV6-3 to TRBJ2-7, and 11 junctional nucleotides match TRBD2. The CDR3 corresponds to CASSTTSGSYEQYF. The sequence in DNA is TGTGCCAGCAGTACCACTAGCGGGAGTTACGAGCAGTACTTC.